A selection of T cell receptor beta chains follows, all from one sample in a study of T cell changes during pregnancy in multiple sclerosis. The table came from immunoSEQ multiplex PCR; TCRdb's copy has only in-frame clones and leaves some out. In the table there are tens of thousands of clones, 80% to 95% of which are singletons. This specimen was peripheral blood, taken after pregnancy. Source of these receptors: a female donor in good health, enrolled as a control in a pregnancy study. CDR3s include the opening cysteine and the closing phenylalanine or tryptophan. The D gene is left open where the match is weak. A row's size may be missing; if present it is once, few, many or a size class.

d_gene,j_gene,v_gene,abundance,CDR3nt,CDR3aa
TRBD1,TRBJ1-1,TRBV5-1,-,TGCGCCAGCAGCATAGCGACAGGGTGGATCGCTGAAGCTTTCTTT,CASSIATGWIAEAFF
TRBD2,TRBJ2-7,TRBV4-2,-,TGTGCCAGCAGTCGTAGCGGGGGGAGCTCCTACGAGCAGTACTTC,CASSRSGGSSYEQYF
TRBD1,TRBJ1-4,TRBV5-4,-,TGTGCCAGCAGCCCAGCCGGGACAGCCCAAACAACTAATGAAAAACTGTTTTTT,CASSPAGTAQTTNEKLFF
-,TRBJ1-4,TRBV7-9,-,TGTGCCAGCAGCCGCTGGACAGAAGCTAATGAAAAACTGTTTTTT,CASSRWTEANEKLFF
TRBD1,TRBJ1-6,TRBV7-8,-,TGTGCCAGCAGCTACGGACAGGGGGCCTCACCCCTCCACTTT,CASSYGQGASPLHF
TRBD1,TRBJ2-1,TRBV7-8,-,TGTGCCAGCAGTCAGGGACAGGGAGGTTTGGGTGAGCAGTTCTTC,CASSQGQGGLGEQFF
-,TRBJ1-2,TRBV5-4,-,TGTGCCAGCGGCACAGGGTTGCTGGTCTATGGCTACACCTTC,CASGTGLLVYGYTF
-,TRBJ1-1,TRBV30,-,TGTGCCTGGAGCCTTGGGAGGAGCAGATACATGAACACTGAAGCTTTCTTT,CAWSLGRSRYMNTEAFF
TRBD1,TRBJ1-6,TRBV18,-,TGTGCCAGCTCACCACTAGACAGGGATTCACCCCTCCACTTT,CASSPLDRDSPLHF
-,TRBJ1-6,TRBV4-1,-,TGCGCCAGCAGACAAGTGGGGGGTTCACCCCTCCACTTT,CASRQVGGSPLHF
-,TRBJ1-4,TRBV6-5,-,TGTGCCAGCAGTTACGAGGGAGAAAAACTGTTTTTT,CASSYEGEKLFF
TRBD2,TRBJ2-1,TRBV5-6,-,TGTGCCAGCAGCTTGATGGGACTAGTCGGGGACAATGAGCAGTTCTTC,CASSLMGLVGDNEQFF
-,TRBJ2-1,TRBV19,few,TGTGCCAGTAGTATTGGCAGGGGCTCCTACAATGAGCAGTTCTTC,CASSIGRGSYNEQFF
-,TRBJ2-7,TRBV19,once,TGTGCCAGTAGTATTAGCCAAGTCTACGAGCAGTACTTC,CASSISQVYEQYF
-,TRBJ2-7,TRBV20-1,-,TGCAGTGCTGCAGAACCCTACGAGCAGTACTTC,CSAAEPYEQYF
TRBD2,TRBJ2-2,TRBV5-4,-,TGTGCCAGCAGCCAGGGACTAGCGGGCACCGGGGAGCTGTTTTTT,CASSQGLAGTGELFF
TRBD2,TRBJ2-5,TRBV4-1,-,TGCGCCAGCAGCCCGCCCGAGCGGGGGGAGACCCAGTACTTC,CASSPPERGETQYF
-,TRBJ1-1,TRBV5-6,-,TGTGCCAGCAGCTTGAGAGGGATGAACACTGAAGCTTTCTTT,CASSLRGMNTEAFF
-,TRBJ1-1,TRBV6-4,-,TGTGCCAGCAGTGAAGGGGCGGAAACTGAAGCTTTCTTT,CASSEGAETEAFF
TRBD2,TRBJ2-1,TRBV27,-,TGTGCCAGCAGCCCCTTAAGCGGGGGCGACAAGCAGTTCTTC,CASSPLSGGDKQFF
-,TRBJ2-7,TRBV5-1,-,TGCGCCAGCAGCTTGGAAGGCGCGGGGCAATACGAGCAGTACTTC,CASSLEGAGQYEQYF
-,TRBJ1-5,TRBV12-2,-,TGTGCAAGTCGCTCGGACAGGGGGAGCAATCAGCCCCAGCATTTT,CASRSDRGSNQPQHF
TRBD1,TRBJ2-3,TRBV5-1,-,TGCGCCAGCAGCTTGGCCATTGGACAGGATACTAGCACAGATACGCAGTATTTT,CASSLAIGQDTSTDTQYF
TRBD2,TRBJ2-7,TRBV6-5,-,TGTGCCAGCAGTACTAGCGGGACATCCTACGAGCAGTACTTC,CASSTSGTSYEQYF
TRBD1,TRBJ1-5,TRBV5-6,-,TGTGCCAGCAGCATGACAGGGGGTCAGCCCCAGCATTTT,CASSMTGGQPQHF
-,TRBJ1-6,TRBV25-1,-,TGTGCCAGCAGTGAATATGCGACAGGTGTCATGACACCCCTCCACTTT,CASSEYATGVMTPLHF
TRBD2,TRBJ2-1,TRBV10-1,-,TGCGCCAGCCGACTAGCGGGAGTGTCTGAGCAGTTCTTC,CASRLAGVSEQFF
-,TRBJ1-2,TRBV28,-,TGTGCCAGCAGCCGTAGGGGCTATGGCTACACCTTC,CASSRRGYGYTF
-,TRBJ1-1,TRBV4-1,-,TGCGCCAGCAGCAAACCGGGAGGTCGGAACACTGAAGCTTTCTTT,CASSKPGGRNTEAFF
TRBD2,TRBJ2-2,TRBV7-8,-,TGTGCCAGCAGCTTAGCACGTATTAGCGGGGGAATCACCGGGGAGCTGTTTTTT,CASSLARISGGITGELFF
-,TRBJ2-2,TRBV4-2,-,TGTGCCAGCAGCCAAGATTCGTATAGTACAGCCGGGGAGCTGTTTTTT,CASSQDSYSTAGELFF
TRBD1,TRBJ2-3,TRBV9,-,TGTGCCAGCAGCAGCGGACAGGGGCCGACAGATACGCAGTATTTT,CASSSGQGPTDTQYF
TRBD1,TRBJ1-2,TRBV7-8,-,TGTGCCAGCAGACAAATTGGGGTTCACAGGGGGGTTCCCCAAGGGGCTAACTATGGCTACACCTTC,CASRQIGVHRGVPQGANYGYTF
TRBD1,TRBJ1-4,TRBV2,-,TGTGCCAGCACCCGGGGACAGGGAGCTGTGAAACTGTTTTTT,CASTRGQGAVKLFF
TRBD1,TRBJ1-5,TRBV28,-,TGTGCCAGCAGGTACGCGGAAACCGGGACAGGGAAAGGCCAGCCCCAGCATTTT,CASRYAETGTGKGQPQHF
TRBD2,TRBJ2-5,TRBV9,-,TGTGCCAGCAGCCCCCAGGGACTAGAGAAAGAGACCCAGTACTTC,CASSPQGLEKETQYF
-,TRBJ1-3,TRBV29-1,-,TGCAGCGTTGAAGATGGAGGGATCTCTGGAAACACCATATATTTT,CSVEDGGISGNTIYF
-,TRBJ1-4,TRBV6-6,-,TGTGCCAGCAGAGAACCAGGGGAGAAAGAAAAACTGTTTTTT,CASREPGEKEKLFF
TRBD2,TRBJ2-2,TRBV18,-,TGTGCCAGCTCACCACCTACTAGCGGGGGGACCACCGGGGAGCTGTTTTTT,CASSPPTSGGTTGELFF
-,TRBJ2-7,TRBV10-3,-,TGTGCCATCAGTGCTAACATGAGGGAGCAGTACTTC,CAISANMREQYF
-,TRBJ1-1,TRBV18,-,TGTGCCAGCTCACCACAAGCGACAGTCCAGAACACTGAAGCTTTCTTT,CASSPQATVQNTEAFF
-,TRBJ1-5,TRBV28,-,TGTGCCAGCAGTTTCGTCCGACAGATTACGAATCAGCCCCAGCATTTT,CASSFVRQITNQPQHF
TRBD1,TRBJ2-5,TRBV10-2,-,TGCGCCAGCCGCAATCGGGACAGGGGAAGCGAGACCCAGTACTTC,CASRNRDRGSETQYF
TRBD1,TRBJ1-3,TRBV6-5,-,TGTGCCAGCAGCAGGACAGGGGGAAACACCATATATTTT,CASSRTGGNTIYF
-,TRBJ1-1,TRBV6-4,-,TGTGCCAGCAGTGAACCTCGGGAAACTGAAGCTTTCTTT,CASSEPRETEAFF
TRBD2,TRBJ2-7,TRBV14,-,TGTGCCAGCAGGCCTAGCGGGAGTAACGAGCAGTACTTC,CASRPSGSNEQYF
-,TRBJ2-5,TRBV19,-,TGTGCCAGTAGTGGGGCAGGGTTAGGGTGGGAGACCCAGTACTTC,CASSGAGLGWETQYF
-,TRBJ1-1,TRBV19,-,TGTGCCAGTAGTATAGTCCGGGAAAAGAACACTGAAGCTTTCTTT,CASSIVREKNTEAFF
-,TRBJ1-5,TRBV19,-,TGTGCCAGTAGTCGGTTGGAGGGAGTAGGGATAATGCGCTACGATCAGCCCCAGCATTTT,CASSRLEGVGIMRYDQPQHF
-,TRBJ1-5,TRBV6-4,once,TGTGCCAGCAGTGACTCGCGGCCTACCTTTTCGAGCAATCAGCCCCAGCATTTT,CASSDSRPTFSSNQPQHF
TRBD2,TRBJ2-1,TRBV7-2,once,TGTGCCAGCACCGGACTAGCGGGATACAATGAGCAGTTCTTC,CASTGLAGYNEQFF
TRBD2,TRBJ2-3,TRBV28,-,TGTGCCAGCATCCAAGCGGGAGTGAACCCAGATACGCAGTATTTT,CASIQAGVNPDTQYF
-,TRBJ1-2,TRBV6-1,-,TGTGCCAGCGGAAGACAGGCCCCTCAAGGCGGCTACACCTTC,CASGRQAPQGGYTF
TRBD1,TRBJ1-1,TRBV19,once,TGTGCCAGTAGTACGGGACAGGGCAGTACTGAAGCTTTCTTT,CASSTGQGSTEAFF
-,TRBJ1-1,TRBV7-3,-,-,CASSVGPGGTEAFF
TRBD1,TRBJ2-7,TRBV4-1,few,TGCGCCAGCAGCTTCCGGACAGGCTTCTACGAGCAGTACTTC,CASSFRTGFYEQYF
-,TRBJ1-2,TRBV5-6,-,TGTGCCAGCAGCTTGCCCTCAATTCCGGAGTACACCTTC,CASSLPSIPEYTF
TRBD1,TRBJ2-5,TRBV19,-,TGTGCCAGTAGTTTGACCGGGACAGGGGGCGAGACCCAGTACTTC,CASSLTGTGGETQYF
-,TRBJ2-2,TRBV15,-,TGTGCCACCAGCAGGGACCTCCCTGGACAACCCCACACCGGGGAGCTGTTTTTT,CATSRDLPGQPHTGELFF
TRBD1,TRBJ1-1,TRBV15,few,TGTGCCACCAGCAGAGATTGGACAGGGGTAAACACTGAAGCTTTCTTT,CATSRDWTGVNTEAFF